This T cell receptor beta chain was recorded in a study of cytomegalovirus exposure and HLA in healthy donors. Overall study results and limits: Productive rates of about 90% or about 30% were seen for most TCR beta V segments in an earlier analysis. Later work associated fewer than 20,000 TCR beta sequences with HLA alleles at 0.05 false discovery rate.

Comments on this clone: The antigen is unknown.

The study ran its PCR with 60 Vbeta and 13 Jbeta primers. Produced via immunoSEQ multiplex PCR; TCRdb's table is partial and in-frame only. The top ten hold approximately 1.5% of the sample, which has 100,000 to 150,000 clones, approximately 78% seen once. This clonotype was obtained from a female donor in good health and CMV-seronegative. The sample consisted of PBMCs.

Written as DNA, the CDR3 is TGTGCCAGCAGCTTCGAGTTTGTAACTGAAGCTTTCTTT. Translated: CASSFEFVTEAFF. The V gene is TRBV5-5, the J gene TRBJ1-1; D gene unclear. The CDR3 is 13 amino acids. Trimming cost V 2 bases and J 5 bases, with 10 bases left between them. CDR1 and CDR2 from the germline V gene are SGHKS and YYEKEE (reference sequence).